This T cell receptor beta chain was obtained from a study of blood T cell repertoires in COVID-19. Turning to the study itself: Samples taken during acute and convalescent COVID-19 were collected in the United States, Italy and Spain.

Only in-frame clones appear in the TCRdb table, and some are missing; sequencing was by immunoSEQ multiplex PCR. The table includes about 120,000 clones, roughly 80% detected once. Germline loops: CDR1 SNHLY, CDR2 FYNNEI. The V gene lost 3 bases and the J gene lost 6 bases, with 12 bases spanning the gap. The CDR3 is made up of 13 amino acids. This clone showed up just once. Sequences were obtained from peripheral blood. V gene TRBV2 combines with J gene TRBJ2-7; TRBD2 might be the D (5 bases). This receptor was obtained from a woman between 35 and 50 years old with acute or convalescent COVID-19. CDR3 in amino acids: CASSEHVGVEQYF. The CDR3 DNA follows: TGTGCCAGCAGTGAGCACGTCGGGGTCGAGCAGTACTTC.